This paragraph reports one T cell receptor beta chain. The antigen is undetermined. The sample comes from a study of PD-L1 blockade in urothelial cancer. Study at large: Researchers looked at the blood 3 weeks (second dose) and 6 weeks after treatment began. Median blood clonality was around 0.08, with 86,000 or so unique TCRs.

Documented time point: pretreatment peripheral blood. Study outcomes and limitations: At the 3-week point, tumor-associated blood clones expanded more in durable-benefit patients.

The repertoire was sequenced with immunoSEQ multiplex PCR; TCRdb's copy has only in-frame clones and lacks some. The profile shows over 65,000 clones, roughly 90% of them singletons. Trimming at V came to 5 bases and at J to 8 bases, leaving 18 bases not matched to a gene. The CDR3 has 18 amino acids. CDR1 is MDHEN, CDR2 SYDVKM, per germline. This sample comprised PBMCs, obtained around atezolizumab (anti-PD-L1) treatment. The chain has TRBV28 and TRBJ2-1, with 10 bases lining up with TRBD2. The TCR sequence derives from a man aged 65-85 years with urothelial cancer. The CDR3 sequence is CASSAPGPSGSRFYEQFF. The CDR3 bases are TGTGCCAGCAGTGCCCCCGGTCCTAGCGGGAGTCGGTTCTATGAGCAGTTCTTC.